These T cell receptor beta chains were read from a single sample in a study of T cells in Graves' hyperthyroidism and ophthalmopathy. TCRdb reanalysed the multiplex PCR reads using MiXCR and keeps one entry per CDR3 protein. The sample lists 730,000 or so distinct CDR3 sequences; around 20% were seen once. Sequencing was done on a sample of blood. These TCRs come from a woman aged 45 to 65 with Graves' hyperthyroidism that later progressed to Graves' ophthalmopathy. CDR3s include the opening cysteine and the closing phenylalanine or tryptophan. A D gene is named only where the DNA matches it firmly. Clone size, where shown, is once, few, many, or a class for clones that have expanded.

-	TRBJ2-7	TRBV9	many	13	TGTGCCAGCAGCGTGACGGACAGTTACGAGCAGTACTTC	CASSVTDSYEQYF
-	TRBJ2-7	TRBV20-1	few	14	TGCAGTGCTGAACGGACAGCGGCCAGTTACGAGCAGTACTTC	CSAERTAASYEQYF
TRBD1	TRBJ1-5	TRBV19	few	18	TGTGCCAGTAGCCCCGGGACAGGCACCTTTAGGGGCAATCAGCCCCAGCATTTT	CASSPGTGTFRGNQPQHF
-	TRBJ1-2	TRBV7-9	-	14	TGTGCCAGCAGCTTAGTACAGGATAATTATGGCTACACCTTC	CASSLVQDNYGYTF
TRBD2	TRBJ2-3	TRBV19	-	17	TGTGCCAGTAGTTCTGCTAGCGGGGGGCGTTCCGCAGATACGCAGTATTTT	CASSSASGGRSADTQYF
TRBD1	TRBJ1-6	TRBV6-1	-	16	TGTGCCAGCAGCCGGCAAGACAGGGGTGCTAATTCACCCCTCCACTTT	CASSRQDRGANSPLHF
-	TRBJ1-5	TRBV19	-	14	TGTGCCAGTAGTATTTCGGGTAGCAATCAGCCCCAGCATTTT	CASSISGSNQPQHF
-	TRBJ2-2	TRBV5-1	-	16	TGCGCCAGCAGCTTGGAACCGACAGAGAACACCGGGGAGCTGTTTTTT	CASSLEPTENTGELFF
-	TRBJ2-3	TRBV7-2	-	14	TGTGCCAGCAGCCGGACGGACCCGTGGGATACGCAGTATTTT	CASSRTDPWDTQYF
TRBD2	TRBJ2-5	TRBV2	many	17	TGTGCCAGCATCAAAACTAGCGGGGGCATCCGACAAGAGACCCAGTACTTC	CASIKTSGGIRQETQYF
-	TRBJ2-3	TRBV12-3/TRBV12-4	-	10	TGTGCCAGCAGTGGTTCTACGCAGTATTTT	CASSGSTQYF
TRBD1	TRBJ1-5	TRBV7-9	many	15	TGTGCCAGCAGCATACCGCGACAGGGTGAACAGCCCCAGCATTTT	CASSIPRQGEQPQHF
TRBD2	TRBJ2-5	TRBV6-5	-	16	TGTGCCAGCAGTTACGCTAGCGGGGGGCTGGGGGAGACCCAGTACTTC	CASSYASGGLGETQYF
-	TRBJ1-5	TRBV6-1	few	18	TGTGCCAGCAGTGAAACCGGGACTTTATGGGCCCGAAATCAGCCCCAGCATTTT	CASSETGTLWARNQPQHF
TRBD1	TRBJ2-7	TRBV15	-	14	TGTGCCACCAGCAGATCCGACAGGGTCGGCGAGCAGTACTTC	CATSRSDRVGEQYF
TRBD1	TRBJ1-2	TRBV18	many	16	TGTGCCAGCTCACCGAGGACAGGGACCATGAACTATGGCTACACCTTC	CASSPRTGTMNYGYTF
-	TRBJ1-5	TRBV20-1	-	14	TGCAGTGCTAGGGAAAATTATAGCAATCAGCCCCAGCATTTT	CSARENYSNQPQHF
TRBD2	TRBJ2-5	TRBV18	few	15	TGTGCCAGCTCAAGTAGGACTAGCGGGGGTGCGACCCAGTACTTC	CASSSRTSGGATQYF
-	TRBJ1-3	TRBV3-1	many	15	TGTGCCAGCAGCCAAGATCACAGCTCTGGAAACACCATATATTTT	CASSQDHSSGNTIYF
TRBD1	TRBJ1-1	TRBV10-3	-	16	TGTGCCATCAGCCCGGGACAGGGCCTAGGTAACACTGAAGCTTTCTTT	CAISPGQGLGNTEAFF
-	TRBJ1-5	TRBV5-8	few	17	TGTGCCAGCAGCTTGGTATTCGGGCCGGGTAGCAATCAGCCCCAGCATTTT	CASSLVFGPGSNQPQHF
-	TRBJ2-5	TRBV6-1	-	15	TGTGCCATCGGACCCGGGACTCCCACACAGGGGACCCAGTACTTC	CAIGPGTPTQGTQYF
-	TRBJ1-3	TRBV5-5	many	18	TGTGCCAGCAGCCCGGTCGGGCAGTCCCTTTTCTCTGGAAACACCATATATTTT	CASSPVGQSLFSGNTIYF
-	TRBJ1-1	TRBV18	-	15	TGTGCCAGCTCCCAGGAGATACACTACAACACTGAAGCTTTCTTT	CASSQEIHYNTEAFF
-	TRBJ2-7	TRBV5-1	many	14	TGCGCCAGCAGTCGAGGGACTGGCCTCTACGAGCAGTACTTC	CASSRGTGLYEQYF
TRBD2	TRBJ2-7	TRBV6-5	many	16	TGTGCCAGCAGTTACTCGGGGCGGGGGAGCTACTACGAGCAGTACTTC	CASSYSGRGSYYEQYF
TRBD1	TRBJ2-3	TRBV7-2	-	13	TGTGCCAGGGAAGGGGGCGGAGGAGATACGCAGTATTTT	CAREGGGGDTQYF
TRBD2	TRBJ2-3	TRBV7-2	-	18	TGTGCCAGCAGCTTGTGGGGGGTCGGGGGGGTGAGCACAGATACGCAGTATTTT	CASSLWGVGGVSTDTQYF
-	TRBJ1-4	TRBV6-5	few	12	TGTGCCAGCAGTTACTCTCCCGAATCGATGTTTTTT	CASSYSPESMFF
-	TRBJ2-3	TRBV3-1	many	14	TGTGCCAGCAGCCAAGTCCCTCCGGCGGATACGCAGTATTTT	CASSQVPPADTQYF
-	TRBJ1-6	TRBV20-1	few	17	TGCAGTGCCACCCAAATTAGGGTAGCCTCCTATAATTCACCCCTCCACTTT	CSATQIRVASYNSPLHF
-	TRBJ1-1	TRBV20-1	few	14	TGCAGTGCTAGTCCGGAGTTAAAGAACACTGAAGCTTTCTTT	CSASPELKNTEAFF
-	TRBJ1-2	TRBV2	few	12	TGTGCCAGCAGTGAAGGGGCGGCCGGCTACACCTTC	CASSEGAAGYTF
TRBD2	TRBJ2-1	TRBV20-1	once	17	TGCAGTGCTGGCGGGGGACTAGCGGGGGTAAGGGTCAATGAGCAGTTCTTC	CSAGGGLAGVRVNEQFF
-	TRBJ2-1	TRBV6-1	many	14	TGTGCCAGCAGTGAACGCGAATGGGACAATGAGCAGTTCTTC	CASSEREWDNEQFF
-	TRBJ1-5	TRBV24-1	-	14	TGTGCCACCAGTGGGCGGGAAAGCAATCAGCCCCAGCATTTT	CATSGRESNQPQHF
TRBD1	TRBJ1-3	TRBV7-9	-	18	TGTGCCAGCAGCTTCAAAGGGACAGGTGGTCTCTCTGGAAACACCATATATTTT	CASSFKGTGGLSGNTIYF
TRBD2	TRBJ2-3	TRBV29-1	-	15	TGCAGCGTTGAATTAACTAGCGGGCTCGAAGATATGCAGTATTTT	CSVELTSGLEDMQYF
-	TRBJ2-5	TRBV9	few	14	TGTGCCAGCAGCGTCGGGGGTCTCCGGGAGACCCAGTACTTC	CASSVGGLRETQYF
-	TRBJ2-7	TRBV20-1	-	15	TGCAGTGCTACCGCTACGACCGGGACTTACTACGAGCAGTACTTC	CSATATTGTYYEQYF
TRBD1	TRBJ2-7	TRBV20-1	many	12	TGCAGTGCTACCTGGACAGGGACCGAGCAGTACTTC	CSATWTGTEQYF
-	TRBJ1-3	TRBV7-2	-	14	TGTGCCAGCAGCCCTAGTGCCCCAGGAAACACCATATATTTT	CASSPSAPGNTIYF
-	TRBJ1-2	TRBV7-9	many	15	TGTGCCAGCAGCTTAGGACGGAATCCCGCCTATGGCTACACCTTC	CASSLGRNPAYGYTF